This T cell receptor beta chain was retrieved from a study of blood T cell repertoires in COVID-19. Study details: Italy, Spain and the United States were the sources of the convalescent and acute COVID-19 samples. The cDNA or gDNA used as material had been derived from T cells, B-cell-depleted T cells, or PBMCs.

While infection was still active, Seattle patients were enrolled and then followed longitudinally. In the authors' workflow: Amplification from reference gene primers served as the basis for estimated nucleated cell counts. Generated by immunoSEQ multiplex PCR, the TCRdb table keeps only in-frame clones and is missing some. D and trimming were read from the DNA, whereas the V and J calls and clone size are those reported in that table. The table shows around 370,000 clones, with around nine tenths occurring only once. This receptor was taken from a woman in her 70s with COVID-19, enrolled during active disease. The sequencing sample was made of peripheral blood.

The CDR3 region has the DNA TGTGCCATCAGTGAGAAGAGGGACAGCGACTATGGCTACACCTTC. Translation: CAISEKRDSDYGYTF. This sequence joins TRBV10-3 and TRBJ1-2; 7 bases are shared with TRBD1. Unmatched junction bases numbered 6, after V lost 2 bases and J lost 3 bases. Germline CDR1 and CDR2: ENHRY and SYGVKD. CDR3 size: 15 residues.